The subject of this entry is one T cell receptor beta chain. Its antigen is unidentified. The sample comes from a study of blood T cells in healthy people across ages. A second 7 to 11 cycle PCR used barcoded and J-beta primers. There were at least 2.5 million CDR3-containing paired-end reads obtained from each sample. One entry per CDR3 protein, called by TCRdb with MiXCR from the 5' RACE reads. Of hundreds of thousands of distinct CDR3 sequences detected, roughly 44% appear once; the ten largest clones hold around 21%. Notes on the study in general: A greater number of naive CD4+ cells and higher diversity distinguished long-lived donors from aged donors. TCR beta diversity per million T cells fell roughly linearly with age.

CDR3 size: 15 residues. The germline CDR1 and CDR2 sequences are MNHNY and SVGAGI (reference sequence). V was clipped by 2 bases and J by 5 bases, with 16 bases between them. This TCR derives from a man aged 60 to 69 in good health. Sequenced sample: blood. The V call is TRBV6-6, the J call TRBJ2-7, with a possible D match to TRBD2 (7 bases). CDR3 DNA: TGTGCCAGCAGTTACGTCGGGGGGCGTTTCAACGAGCAGTACTTC. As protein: CASSYVGGRFNEQYF.